These 27 T cell receptor beta chains were all obtained from the same sample, sequenced in a study of blood T cell repertoires in COVID-19. Sequenced by immunoSEQ multiplex PCR; TCRdb stores in-frame clones only, minus some. There are 80,000 to 100,000 clones in the sample; 70% to 80% occur only once, and approximately 15% lies in the top ten. Sequenced input: peripheral blood. The receptors come from a human donor in a cohort sampled during active COVID-19.

This clone came up a few times. This chain joins TRBV3-1 (or the pseudogene TRBV3-2) and TRBJ2-1, with 8 bases lining up with TRBD2. Germline V gene lookup returns CDR1 LGHDT and CDR2 YNNKEL (reference sequence). The CDR3 loop spans 17 amino acids. The J segment lost 4 bases and the V segment lost 4 bases, leaving 12 bases of the junction unmatched. The CDR3 region has the DNA TGTGCCAGCAGCCCCAGAAGGGCCAGCGGGAGTTACAATGAGCAGTTCTTC. Protein: CASSPRRASGSYNEQFF.

The chain combines TRBV2 with TRBJ2-6, with D possibly matching TRBD1 (5 bases). With 6 bases removed from V and 1 base from J, the gap between germline ends came to 13 bases. Looked up from germline, CDR1 is SNHLY and CDR2 is FYNNEI. The CDR3 runs 16 residues. This CDR3 is CASRVGRGSGANVLTF. In DNA, the CDR3 is TGTGCCAGCAGGGTGGGTAGGGGTTCTGGGGCCAACGTCCTGACTTTC.

The gene calls are TRBV6-2 or TRBV6-3 and TRBJ1-2; TRBD1 matches at 11 bases. This CDR3 spans 13 amino acids. V shed 6 bases, J shed 8 bases, and the junction held 5 bases outside the gene matches. Germline CDR1 is MNHEY and CDR2 is SVGEGT. This CDR3 reads CASRPGTGGGYTF. CDR3 bases: TGTGCCAGCAGACCTGGGACAGGGGGAGGCTACACCTTC.

The CDR3 loop reads CASSLLRGGADTQYF. In DNA form, the CDR3 reads TGTGCCAGCAGTTTATTGCGGGGGGGGGCAGATACGCAGTATTTT. The chain joins TRBV28 to TRBJ2-3; 9 positions agree with TRBD2. Germline lookup yields CDR1 MDHEN and CDR2 SYDVKM. The length of the CDR3 is 15 residues. V lost 1 base, J lost 4 bases, and 3 bases stayed unmatched.

The chain couples TRBV6-5 to TRBJ1-1, with TRBD1 identical over 7 bases. The CDR3 runs to 13 residues. The V segment lost 8 bases and the J segment 6 bases; nucleotides outside the gene matches: 9. Looked up from germline, CDR1 is MNHEY and CDR2 is SVGAGI. The CDR3 region has the DNA TGTGCCAGCCGGGACAGTGGGCCCCCTGAAGCTTTCTTT. Encoded protein: CASRDSGPPEAFF.

This chain uses TRBV5-1 with TRBJ2-2; 9 bases are a match to TRBD2. Germline CDR1 and CDR2: SGHRS and YFSETQ. V was pared by 4 bases and J by 1 base, with 17 bases of the junction left unmatched. The CDR3 runs 20 residues. DNA for the CDR3: TGCGCCAGCAGCCTGGCGGGGGGGACGTCGCGGAGGATGAACACCGGGGAGCTGTTTTTT. It translates to CASSLAGGTSRRMNTGELFF.

The rearrangement uses TRBV6-1 and TRBJ2-1; 7 bases map to TRBD2. J was trimmed by 9 bases and V by 4 bases; bases with no gene match: 15. CDR3 length equals 16 residues. Germline lookup yields CDR1 MNHNS and CDR2 SASEGT. DNA for the CDR3: TGTGCCAGCAGTGCTACGGGGGGTAAGGGGAAGATTGAGCAGTTCTTC. Amino acids: CASSATGGKGKIEQFF.

The chain joins TRBV10-3 to TRBJ2-1; D is possibly TRBD2 (5 bases). Per the germline V gene, CDR1 is ENHRY and CDR2 is SYGVKD. The CDR3 contains 17 residues. The germline V and J ends were trimmed by 4 bases and 0 bases, with 16 bases remaining between them. CDR3 residues: CAISGHPSTFSYNEQFF. CDR3 nucleotides: TGTGCCATCAGTGGACACCCTAGCACATTCTCCTACAATGAGCAGTTCTTC.

The J gene is TRBJ2-2, the V gene TRBV19; the match to TRBD2 covers 10 bases. Germline V lookup: CDR1 LNHDA, CDR2 SQIVND (reference sequence). The trim removed 7 bases at V and 2 bases at J, leaving 7 bases unmatched. This CDR3 spans 16 amino acids. CDR3 DNA sequence: TGTGCCAGTATCCGGACTAGCGGAGCCAACACCGGGGAGCTGTTTTTT. Translating it yields CASIRTSGANTGELFF.

The rearrangement links TRBV28 to TRBJ1-5; TRBD1 might be the D (6 bases). V was trimmed by 4 bases and J by 0 bases, leaving 16 bases between them. Per germline, CDR1 MDHEN and CDR2 SYDVKM. The CDR3 spans 17 residues. CDR3 residues: CASSSIGRGRSNQPQHF. Here the CDR3 DNA reads TGTGCCAGCAGTTCAATCGGCAGGGGTCGTAGCAATCAGCCCCAGCATTTT.

The rearrangement uses TRBV2 and TRBJ1-4; 9 bases agree with TRBD1. The V and J ends lost 4 bases and 10 bases, in that order; junction bases with no gene match: 7. CDR1 is SNHLY, CDR2 FYNNEI, per germline. The CDR3 extends over 14 amino acids. The CDR3 loop is CASSGGTGPGKLFF. CDR3 DNA sequence: TGTGCCAGCAGTGGAGGGACAGGGCCCGGAAAACTGTTTTTT.

This clone was seen a few times. The V gene is TRBV19, the J gene TRBJ1-6; D unresolved. Trimming cost V 2 bases and J 0 bases, with 2 bases left between them. Germline V CDR1 and CDR2: LNHDA, SQIVND (reference sequence). The CDR3 loop spans 14 amino acids. CDR3 protein: CASSIRSYNSPLHF. Here the CDR3 DNA reads TGTGCCAGTAGTATACGCTCCTATAATTCACCCCTCCACTTT.

V gene TRBV7-9 combines with J gene TRBJ2-1; 7 positions agree with TRBD2. Losses at the gene ends were 1 base for V and 3 bases for J; bases not matched to a gene: 3. From germline, CDR1 is SEHNR and CDR2 FQNEAQ (reference sequence). This CDR3 spans 15 amino acids. CDR3 protein: CASSLVPSGYNEQFF. DNA for the CDR3: TGTGCCAGCAGCTTAGTGCCTAGCGGCTACAATGAGCAGTTCTTC.

The chain has TRBV19 and TRBJ2-1, with 7 positions matching TRBD2. V lost 4 bases, J lost 0 bases, and 12 bases stayed unmatched. Germline CDR1 LNHDA, CDR2 SQIVND (reference sequence). This CDR3 spans 18 amino acids. The CDR3 DNA follows: TGTGCCAGTAGTACTGTCACTCAAGCGGGATTCTCCTACAATGAGCAGTTCTTC. It translates to CASSTVTQAGFSYNEQFF.

The sample holds one count of this clone. This chain links TRBV6-5 with TRBJ2-5; perhaps TRBD2 as D (6 bases). Trimming stripped 6 bases from V and 2 bases from J, with 13 bases between. The germline V gene has CDR1 MNHEY and CDR2 SVGAGI. The CDR3 consists of 14 residues. CDR3 region: CASRSGTRQETQYF. In nucleotides, the CDR3 is TGTGCCAGCAGATCCGGGACTCGTCAAGAGACCCAGTACTTC.

This clone appeared a few times. The V call is TRBV2, the J call TRBJ2-7, with TRBD2 identical over 8 bases. Germline lookup yields CDR1 SNHLY and CDR2 FYNNEI. J gave up 6 bases and V 5 bases, and 3 bases lay outside the gene matches. This CDR3 is built from 12 residues. The CDR3 reads CASSFTSGEQYF. Written as DNA, the CDR3 is TGTGCCAGCAGTTTTACTAGCGGCGAGCAGTACTTC. Using reference TRBV2 and TRBJ2-7 for the parts outside the CDR3, the full variable domain is EPEVTQTPSHQVTQMGQEVILRCVPISNHLYFYWYRQILGQKVEFLVSFYNNEISEKSEIFDDQFSVERPDGSNFTLKIRSTKLEDSAMYFCASSFTSGEQYFGPGTRLTVT.

The rearrangement uses TRBV4-2 and TRBJ2-7, with 8 bases identical to TRBD2. V trimming: 0 bases; J trimming: 7 bases; junction bases outside the gene matches: 14. Germline V CDR1 and CDR2: LGHNA, YNFKEQ. This CDR3 has 17 residues. The CDR3 DNA reads as TGTGCCAGCAGCCAAGAGTTAGCGGGATTCAGGGTGGCGGAGCAGTACTTC. Protein: CASSQELAGFRVAEQYF.

This clone came up a few times. The chain uses TRBV3-1 (or the pseudogene TRBV3-2) and TRBJ1-3; D ambiguous. V was pared by 2 bases and J by 0 bases, with 11 bases between. CDR1 is LGHDT and CDR2 is YNNKEL in the germline V gene (reference sequence). The CDR3 covers 16 residues. DNA of the CDR3: TGTGCCAGCAGCCAAATGAACGGGTTCTCTGGAAACACCATATATTTT. Protein product: CASSQMNGFSGNTIYF.

The chain couples TRBV28 to TRBJ1-3, with D uncertain. The V end lost 5 bases, the J end lost 4 bases, and 6 bases lay between the germline ends. The CDR3 loop spans 12 amino acids. Germline V lookup: CDR1 MDHEN, CDR2 SYDVKM. Written as DNA, the CDR3 is TGTGCCAGCAGTCCCTCGGGAAACACCATATATTTT. Translated, it gives CASSPSGNTIYF.

This chain connects TRBV4-2 to TRBJ1-1; D remains ambiguous. The germline gives CDR1 LGHNA, CDR2 YNFKEQ. CDR3 length: 19 amino acids. V was cut by 0 bases and J by 1 base, with 21 bases left in between. As DNA, the CDR3 is TGTGCCAGCAGCCAAGATGTTTCTATTTACGCGACAAGGAACACTGAAGCTTTCTTT. Encoded protein: CASSQDVSIYATRNTEAFF.

The chain recombines TRBV7-9 with TRBJ1-3, with 7 bases fitting TRBD1. The CDR3 covers 16 residues. J was trimmed by 0 bases and V by 3 bases; bases with no gene match: 5. Looked up from germline, CDR1 is SEHNR and CDR2 is FQNEAQ (reference sequence). CDR3 amino acids: CASSLVSGGSGNTIYF. CDR3 DNA: TGTGCCAGCAGCTTGGTCTCAGGGGGCTCTGGAAACACCATATATTTT.

This chain links TRBV5-5 with TRBJ1-1, with D perhaps matching TRBD1 (5 bases). This CDR3 region has 13 residues. V was shortened by 0 bases and J by 11 bases, with 14 bases between the two germline ends. The V gene's germline CDR1 is SGHKS and CDR2 YYEKEE (reference sequence). CDR3 loop: CASSLERGLEAFF. The CDR3 DNA reads TGTGCCAGCAGCTTGGAGCGGGGCCTGGAGGCTTTCTTT.

The chain links TRBV6-5 to TRBJ2-1; D not certain. Germline V gene data show CDR1 as MNHEY and CDR2 as SVGAGI. Between the trimmed V and J ends, which lost 8 bases and 6 bases, there was a span of 14 bases. CDR3 length: 13 amino acids. The CDR3 DNA reads as TGTGCCAGCGCTAGTGGGTATACCAATGAGCAGTTCTTC. Translation gives CASASGYTNEQFF.

The chain recombines TRBV28 with TRBJ1-2; 7 bases are shared with TRBD1. From germline, CDR1 is MDHEN and CDR2 SYDVKM. This CDR3 has 17 amino acids. Losses at the gene ends were 4 bases for V and 5 bases for J; bases not matched to a gene: 16. The CDR3 loop reads CASSSPGQRGVSYGYTF. The CDR3 DNA reads as TGTGCCAGCAGTTCCCCGGGACAGAGGGGGGTTTCTTATGGCTACACCTTC.

This chain uses TRBV15 with TRBJ2-7; the D gene is possibly TRBD1 (5 bases). There are 14 residues in the CDR3. The germline V gene encodes CDR1 LNHNV and CDR2 YYDKDF (reference sequence). The V end lost 0 bases, the J end lost 7 bases, and 13 bases lay between the germline ends. CDR3 region: CATSRDQGRLEQYF. DNA of the CDR3: TGTGCCACCAGCAGAGATCAGGGCCGTTTGGAGCAGTACTTC.

This clone was detected a few times. This chain uses TRBV27 with TRBJ1-2; D gene uncertain. CDR1 is MNHEY and CDR2 is SMNVEV in the germline V gene (reference sequence). Trimming removed 4 bases from V and 7 bases from J, with 19 bases in between. This CDR3 has 15 residues. CDR3 region: CASSSRSRGGTGYTF. CDR3 DNA: TGTGCCAGCAGTTCCCGATCTCGGGGAGGCACTGGCTACACCTTC.

This sequence joins TRBV7-3 and TRBJ2-7; TRBD2 matches at 10 bases. Germline CDR1 and CDR2: SGHTA and FQGTGA. J lost 5 bases, V lost 1 base, and 5 bases had no gene match. CDR3 size: 15 residues. The CDR3 DNA is TGTGCCAGCAGCTTAAAACTAGCGGGATCTGACGAGCAGTACTTC. It yields the protein CASSLKLAGSDEQYF.